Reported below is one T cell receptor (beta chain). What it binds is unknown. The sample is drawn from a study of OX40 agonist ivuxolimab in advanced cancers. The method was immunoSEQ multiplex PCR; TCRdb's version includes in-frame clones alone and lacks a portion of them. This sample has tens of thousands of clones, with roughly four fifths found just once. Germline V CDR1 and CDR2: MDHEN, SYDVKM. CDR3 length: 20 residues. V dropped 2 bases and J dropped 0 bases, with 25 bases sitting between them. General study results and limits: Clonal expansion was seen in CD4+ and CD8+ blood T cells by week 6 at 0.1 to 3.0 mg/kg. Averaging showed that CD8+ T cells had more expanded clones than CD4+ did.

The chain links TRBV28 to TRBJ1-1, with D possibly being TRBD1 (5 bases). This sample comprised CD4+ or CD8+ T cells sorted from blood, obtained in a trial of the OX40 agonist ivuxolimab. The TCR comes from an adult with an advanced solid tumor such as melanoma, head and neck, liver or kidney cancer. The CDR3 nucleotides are TGTGCCAGCAGTTTACCGGCACGACTTGGTTCAGGACAAATGAACACTGAAGCTTTCTTT. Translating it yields CASSLPARLGSGQMNTEAFF.